This is a list of T cell receptor beta chains from one sample in a study of regulatory T cells in long-lasting Graves disease. Via MiXCR, TCRdb re-called the multiplex PCR reads, giving one row per CDR3 protein. The sample contains around 460,000 distinct CDR3 sequences, approximately 22% of which appear only once. This material consisted of peripheral blood mononuclear cells (PBMCs), taken when the disease was refractory, from a patient treated with antithyroid drugs. Every receptor here comes from a female donor with Graves disease. Both conserved end residues are trimmed from each CDR3.

J gene,V gene,CDR3 protein
TRBJ2-5,TRBV11-1,ASSWGAWETQY
TRBJ2-5,TRBV28,ASSVGAERSQY
TRBJ2-5,TRBV18,ASTQGLQETQY
TRBJ2-5,TRBV5-1,ASSSGVLSQETQY
TRBJ2-4,TRBV6-1,ASCNSFGIQY
TRBJ1-4,TRBV11-3,ASSLLTVNEKLF
TRBJ1-6,TRBV27,ASSPRAGENNSPLH
TRBJ1-2,TRBV7-9,ASSAPRNYGYT
TRBJ2-7,TRBV7-2,ASSLDGGPSSYEQY
TRBJ1-5,TRBV19,ASSRGYHQPQH
TRBJ2-7,TRBV11-2,ASSLDRQGGNYEQY
TRBJ2-7,TRBV20-1,SAVGTATYEQY
TRBJ2-1,TRBV3-1,ASSQDLSGRYNEQF
TRBJ2-2,TRBV7-2,ASSSLLVTGELF
TRBJ1-6,TRBV5-1,ASSQQDRGNSPLH
TRBJ1-4,TRBV2,ASSDGTGNEKLF
TRBJ2-7,TRBV11-3,ASSQGLGAYEQY
TRBJ1-1,TRBV7-9,ASSLVSLLNTEAF
TRBJ2-1,TRBV29-1,SVLGGASGSRGYNEQF
TRBJ2-2,TRBV2,ASRYQGSGELF
TRBJ1-1,TRBV6-6,ASSYSAGYTEAF
TRBJ2-3,TRBV12-3/TRBV12-4,ASSPTVSTDTQY
TRBJ1-6,TRBV18,ASSPGGDREDSPLH
TRBJ1-2,TRBV12-3/TRBV12-4,ASSAGTLSNYGYT
TRBJ1-6,TRBV12-3/TRBV12-4,ASKPIKDSPLH
TRBJ2-1,TRBV6-2/TRBV6-3,ASSYWTGAYNEQF
TRBJ1-1,TRBV7-9,ASSLGQGGGGTEAF
TRBJ2-7,TRBV5-1,ASSLGNGPGVDEQY
TRBJ2-7,TRBV14,ASSQGAFIEQY
TRBJ2-1,TRBV7-2,ASNYRRSSYNEQF
TRBJ2-5,TRBV5-5,ASSFGTSAPQTQY
TRBJ1-1,TRBV29-1,SVSDHPTEAF
TRBJ2-5,TRBV9,ASAPTSGGETQY
TRBJ1-5,TRBV20-1,SARDYRASAQPQH
TRBJ2-6,TRBV20-1,SARGQGTGANVLT
TRBJ2-5,TRBV20-1,SATWGGGGETQY
TRBJ2-3,TRBV6-1,ATLRDYSTDTQY
TRBJ2-1,TRBV20-1,SVTGLSYNEQF
TRBJ2-7,TRBV11-2,ASSLAGGMSGGY
TRBJ1-1,TRBV19,ASSRVRQMNTEAF
TRBJ1-6,TRBV2,ASQPRNSPLH
TRBJ2-1,TRBV28,ASSALPLNEQF